This TCR beta chain is drawn from a study of blood T cell repertoires in COVID-19. On the study more broadly: COVID-19 samples collected from the United States, Italy and Spain covered acute and convalescent phases. The analysed material was cDNA or gDNA that came from T cells, B-cell-depleted T cells, or PBMCs.

The CDR3 extends over 13 amino acids. With 5 bases removed from V and 5 bases from J, the gap between germline ends came to 10 bases. Germline V gene data show CDR1 as MDHEN and CDR2 as SYDVKM. As processed by the authors: Estimation of nucleated cell counts was performed using reference gene primer amplification. Produced via immunoSEQ multiplex PCR; TCRdb's table is partial and in-frame only. V, J and clone size are taken as reported in that table, and D and trimming were inferred from the DNA itself. The sample carries some 87,000 clones, 78% recorded once. The origin of this receptor is a human donor in a cohort sampled during active COVID-19. The genes are TRBV28 and TRBJ1-5, with D possibly matching TRBD1 (6 bases). Sequenced sample: peripheral blood. DNA for the CDR3: TGTGCCAGCAGTCCGGACAGCGATCAGCCCCAGCATTTT. Protein product: CASSPDSDQPQHF.